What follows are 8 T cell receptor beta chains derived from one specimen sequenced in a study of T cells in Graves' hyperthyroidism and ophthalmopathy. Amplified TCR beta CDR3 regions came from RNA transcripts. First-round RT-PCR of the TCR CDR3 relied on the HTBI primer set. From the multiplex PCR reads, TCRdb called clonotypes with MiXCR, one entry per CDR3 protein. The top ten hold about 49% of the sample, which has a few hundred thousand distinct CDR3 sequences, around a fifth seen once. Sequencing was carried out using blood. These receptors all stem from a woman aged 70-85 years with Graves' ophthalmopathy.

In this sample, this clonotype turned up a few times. Written as DNA, the CDR3 is TGTGCCAGCAGACTCGGGAGGCAAGAGACCCAGTACTTC. This sequence encodes CASRLGRQETQYF. This chain connects TRBV12-3 or TRBV12-4 to TRBJ2-5; TRBD2 matches 7 bases. The V and J ends lost 6 bases and 2 bases, in that order; junction bases with no gene match: 3. This CDR3 is built from 13 residues.

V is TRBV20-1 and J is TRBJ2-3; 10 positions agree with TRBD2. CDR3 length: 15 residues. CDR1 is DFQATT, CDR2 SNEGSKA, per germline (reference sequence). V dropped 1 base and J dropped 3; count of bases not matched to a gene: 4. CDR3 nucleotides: TGCAGTGCTAGAGGGGCTAGCGGGAGAACAGATACGCAGTATTTT. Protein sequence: CSARGASGRTDTQYF.

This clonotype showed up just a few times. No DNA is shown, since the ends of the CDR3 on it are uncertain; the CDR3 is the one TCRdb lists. This CDR3 reads CASILDRTRRGYTF. J is TRBJ1-2 and V is TRBV6-1; no DNA check was done on the table's D call, TRBD1. CDR1 is MNHNS and CDR2 is SASEGT in the germline V gene. The CDR3 length is 14 residues, termini included.

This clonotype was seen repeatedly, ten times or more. CDR3 nucleotides: TGTGCCAGCAGCTTAGAGAGGTATACAGAGACCCAGTACTTC. It is translated as CASSLERYTETQYF. This rearrangement joins TRBV11-2 to TRBJ2-5; D ambiguous. V lost 0 bases and J lost 4, with 9 bases in between. Germline values: CDR1 SGHAT, CDR2 FQNNGV. The CDR3 loop spans 14 amino acids.

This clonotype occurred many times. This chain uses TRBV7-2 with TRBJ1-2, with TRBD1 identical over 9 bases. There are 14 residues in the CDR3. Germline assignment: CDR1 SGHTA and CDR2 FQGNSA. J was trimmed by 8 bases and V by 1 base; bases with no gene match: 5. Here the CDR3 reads CASSLGGTGLGYTF. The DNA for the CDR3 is TGTGCCAGCAGCTTAGGGGGGACAGGGCTCGGCTACACCTTC.

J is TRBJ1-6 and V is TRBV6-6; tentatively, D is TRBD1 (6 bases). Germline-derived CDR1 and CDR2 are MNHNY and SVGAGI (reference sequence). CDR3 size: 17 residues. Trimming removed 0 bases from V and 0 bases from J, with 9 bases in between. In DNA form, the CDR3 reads TGTGCCAGCAGTTACTCCCGGGACATCTCCTATAATTCACCCCTCCACTTT. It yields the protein CASSYSRDISYNSPLHF.

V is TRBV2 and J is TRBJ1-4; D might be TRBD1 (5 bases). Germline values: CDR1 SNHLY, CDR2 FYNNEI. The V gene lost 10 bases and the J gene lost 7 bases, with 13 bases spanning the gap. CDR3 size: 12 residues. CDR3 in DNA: TGTGCCACTAGGAGGGGTCGTGAAAAACTGTTTTTT. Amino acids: CATRRGREKLFF.

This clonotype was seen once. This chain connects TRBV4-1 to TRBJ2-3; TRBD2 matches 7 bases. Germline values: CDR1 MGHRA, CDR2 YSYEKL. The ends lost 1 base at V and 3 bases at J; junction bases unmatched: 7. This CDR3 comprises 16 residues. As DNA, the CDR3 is TGCGCCAGCAGCCAAGCAGCAGCGGGAAGGACAGATACGCAGTATTTT. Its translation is CASSQAAAGRTDTQYF.